This T cell receptor beta chain was recorded in a study of CD8+ T cells in alopecia areata. About the research overall: Patients in the treated group were given tofacitinib by mouth, 5 to 10 mg twice a day. Tofacitinib ran 6 to 18 months, followed by 6 months off drug.

This clone was observed once. This CDR3 is built from 15 residues. Germline CDR1 MGHRA, CDR2 YSYEKL. V shed 0 bases and J shed 2 bases, with 10 bases lying between them. Reverse transcription of extracted RNA yielded cDNA, which provided the sequencing template. Method: immunoSEQ multiplex PCR; TCRdb's copy keeps in-frame clones and lacks some. Of about 150,000 clones in the sample, roughly 62% are singletons; the top ten hold roughly 6.7%. The sequence derives from a human donor with alopecia areata. J is TRBJ2-5 and V is TRBV4-1; TRBD1 is a possible D gene (5 bases). The specimen comprised CD4+ T cells sorted from blood, sampled at week 0. DNA for the CDR3: TGCGCCAGCAGCCAAGATGCGCAGGGTCAAGAGACCCAGTACTTC. This translates into CASSQDAQGQETQYF.